A selection of T cell receptor beta chains follows, all from one sample in a study of cytomegalovirus exposure and HLA in healthy donors. The data were produced by immunoSEQ multiplex PCR, yet TCRdb's version contains in-frame clones alone and is incomplete. The top ten clones hold about 4.5% of a sample with tens of thousands of clones, more than 70% of them seen once. What was sequenced was PBMCs. These receptors came from a male donor in good health and CMV-seropositive. CDR3s include the opening cysteine and the closing phenylalanine or tryptophan. D genes are given only for firm matches. Only part of the rows carry a size: once, few, many, or a class if the clone is expanded.

abundance	j_gene	d_gene	v_gene	len	CDR3aa	CDR3nt
-	TRBJ1-4	-	TRBV5-6	14	CASSLAGGVEKLFF	TGTGCCAGCAGCTTGGCCGGGGGGGTTGAAAAACTGTTTTTT
-	TRBJ1-1	-	TRBV30	14	CAWSVHRVRIEAFF	TGTGCCTGGAGTGTTCACAGAGTCCGGATTGAAGCTTTCTTT
-	TRBJ1-6	TRBD1	TRBV5-1	16	CASSPVPRQGYSPLHF	TGCGCCAGCAGCCCCGTACCCCGACAGGGTTATTCACCCCTCCACTTT
-	TRBJ2-3	TRBD2	TRBV7-2	13	CASSYGGEDTQYF	TGTGCCAGCAGTTACGGGGGGGAGGATACGCAGTATTTT
-	TRBJ1-1	-	TRBV5-6	15	CASRIGGAGVTEAFF	TGTGCCAGCAGGATTGGAGGGGCCGGGGTCACTGAAGCTTTCTTT
-	TRBJ2-3	TRBD2	TRBV18	16	CASSPDGGTSADTQYF	TGTGCCAGCTCACCAGATGGGGGGACTAGCGCAGATACGCAGTATTTT
-	TRBJ2-1	TRBD1	TRBV5-4	16	CASSVDRGRFYNEQFF	TGTGCCAGCAGCGTGGACAGGGGAAGGTTTTACAATGAGCAGTTCTTC
-	TRBJ1-1	-	TRBV27	14	CASSFQGLSTEAFF	TGTGCCAGCAGTTTTCAGGGGTTGAGCACTGAAGCTTTCTTT
-	TRBJ2-3	TRBD2	TRBV19	13	CASSIGLADTQYF	TGTGCCAGTAGTATAGGACTAGCCGATACGCAGTATTTT
-	TRBJ2-7	TRBD2	TRBV30	15	CAWSVLAGGVYEQYF	TGTGCCTGGAGTGTACTAGCGGGAGGGGTCTACGAGCAGTACTTC
-	TRBJ2-7	-	TRBV2	13	CASSDTPFGEQYF	TGTGCCAGCAGTGATACTCCCTTCGGCGAGCAGTACTTC
-	TRBJ2-7	TRBD1	TRBV25-1	14	CASSDLDRAGEQYF	TGTGCCAGCAGTGACTTGGACAGGGCTGGAGAGCAGTACTTC
few	TRBJ2-2	TRBD1	TRBV11-2	17	CASSFAPGTVNTGELFF	TGTGCCAGCAGCTTTGCCCCAGGGACAGTGAACACCGGGGAGCTGTTTTTT
-	TRBJ2-7	TRBD2	TRBV28	15	CASSPRTSGSYEQYF	TGTGCCAGCAGTCCCCGGACTAGCGGGAGTTACGAGCAGTACTTC
once	TRBJ1-1	-	TRBV19	14	CASKQDYSNTEAFF	TGTGCCAGTAAACAGGATTACTCGAACACTGAAGCTTTCTTT
-	TRBJ1-1	-	TRBV19	16	CASSIGPGSMNTEAFF	TGTGCCAGTAGTATAGGACCAGGCTCCATGAACACTGAAGCTTTCTTT
-	TRBJ1-5	-	TRBV19	12	CASRDINQPQHF	TGTGCCAGTAGGGACATTAATCAGCCCCAGCATTTT
-	TRBJ2-3	-	TRBV30	13	CAWSRAGADTQYF	TGTGCCTGGAGTAGGGCAGGGGCAGATACGCAGTATTTT
few	TRBJ1-1	TRBD1	TRBV6-8	15	CASSESETGRTEAFF	TGTGCCAGCAGCGAGTCGGAGACAGGGAGGACTGAAGCTTTCTTT
-	TRBJ2-5	-	TRBV27	16	CASSPRLATIQETQYF	TGTGCCAGCAGCCCACGTTTGGCGACTATTCAAGAGACCCAGTACTTC
-	TRBJ1-2	TRBD1	TRBV2	15	CASRVRGPGSYGYTF	TGTGCCAGCAGAGTAAGGGGGCCGGGGTCCTATGGCTACACCTTC
-	TRBJ2-6	-	TRBV7-6	14	CASSRGAGANVLTF	TGTGCCAGCAGCCGGGGAGCTGGGGCCAACGTCCTGACTTTC
-	TRBJ2-1	-	TRBV12-5	11	CASGLVGEQFF	TGTGCTAGTGGTTTGGTCGGTGAGCAGTTCTTC
once	TRBJ1-4	-	TRBV10-3	14	CAISDPGLNEKLFF	TGTGCCATCAGTGACCCAGGGCTTAATGAAAAACTGTTTTTT
-	TRBJ1-1	-	TRBV5-1	14	CASSPGHIDTEAFF	TGCGCCAGCAGCCCAGGACATATAGACACTGAAGCTTTCTTT
-	TRBJ2-5	-	TRBV5-1	15	CASSSAEPPKLTQYF	TGCGCCAGCAGCTCAGCGGAACCGCCCAAGTTGACCCAGTACTTC
once	TRBJ2-5	TRBD1	TRBV5-1	16	CASSATVQGAEETQYF	TGCGCCAGCAGCGCGACCGTACAGGGGGCGGAAGAGACCCAGTACTTC
medium-sized	TRBJ1-5	TRBD1	TRBV6-1	13	CATARDRDQPQHF	TGTGCCACCGCCCGGGACAGGGACCAGCCCCAGCATTTT
-	TRBJ2-7	-	TRBV30	11	CAWRRRSEQYF	TGTGCCTGGAGACGCCGGAGCGAGCAGTACTTC
-	TRBJ2-7	TRBD1	TRBV5-1	15	CASSLGQGAVDEQYF	TGCGCCAGCAGCTTGGGGCAGGGGGCGGTCGACGAGCAGTACTTC
-	TRBJ2-7	-	TRBV2	12	CASSVSGYEQYF	TGTGCCAGCAGTGTGTCAGGCTACGAGCAGTACTTC
-	TRBJ2-6	TRBD1	TRBV28	16	CATSDRVGSGANVLTF	TGTGCCACGTCGGACAGGGTGGGATCTGGGGCCAACGTCCTGACTTTC
-	TRBJ2-3	TRBD2	TRBV18	17	CASSPIPGGGQPDTQYF	TGTGCCAGCTCACCAATTCCGGGAGGGGGGCAACCAGATACGCAGTATTTT
-	TRBJ2-7	-	TRBV14	12	CASSPGRYEQYF	TGTGCCAGCAGCCCTGGTCGGTACGAGCAGTACTTC
-	TRBJ1-1	-	TRBV7-9	13	CASSPGVSVEAFF	TGTGCCAGCAGCCCCGGGGTCAGCGTTGAAGCTTTCTTT
-	TRBJ1-1	-	TRBV30	13	CAWSGQSNTEAFF	TGTGCCTGGAGTGGACAGTCGAACACTGAAGCTTTCTTT
-	TRBJ1-2	TRBD1	TRBV19	16	CASSDGGGLSEYGYTF	TGTGCCAGTAGTGACGGAGGGGGCCTCTCGGAATATGGCTACACCTTC
-	TRBJ2-7	-	TRBV4-1	13	CASSQWRGYEQYF	TGCGCCAGCAGCCAGTGGAGGGGCTACGAGCAGTACTTC
-	TRBJ1-1	TRBD1	TRBV7-9	17	CASSPQPGQGLNTEAFF	TGTGCCAGCAGTCCCCAACCCGGACAGGGCCTGAACACTGAAGCTTTCTTT
-	TRBJ2-3	-	TRBV6-6	15	CASSRPLAGRDTQYF	TGTGCCAGCAGCCGCCCTTTGGCAGGTCGAGATACGCAGTATTTT
-	TRBJ2-5	-	TRBV6-6	11	CASSLGGAQYF	TGTGCCAGCAGTTTAGGGGGTGCCCAGTACTTC
-	TRBJ1-1	TRBD1	TRBV11-2	14	CASSLTRGHTEAFF	TGTGCCAGCAGCTTAACCAGGGGGCACACTGAAGCTTTCTTT
-	TRBJ1-1	-	TRBV29-1	14	CSVASGGMNTEAFF	TGCAGCGTTGCATCTGGGGGGATGAACACTGAAGCTTTCTTT
many	TRBJ2-1	TRBD2	TRBV4-2	16	CASSHGIAGEQHEQFF	TGTGCCAGCAGCCATGGTATAGCGGGAGAGCAGCATGAGCAGTTCTTC
-	TRBJ2-6	-	TRBV6-5	14	CASRTSVGANVLTF	TGTGCCAGCAGAACGAGCGTTGGGGCCAACGTCCTGACTTTC